These T cell receptor beta chains were read from a single sample in a study of blood T cell repertoires in COVID-19. The data were produced by immunoSEQ multiplex PCR, yet TCRdb's version contains in-frame clones alone and is incomplete. The data hold fewer than 250,000 clones, with around 80% observed a single time. The material sequenced was peripheral blood. The receptors originated from a woman in her thirties or forties with acute or convalescent COVID-19. CDR3s include the opening cysteine and the closing phenylalanine or tryptophan. The D gene is left open where the match is weak. Clone size is not always given. Where it is, it says once, few, many or a class for expanded clones.

size,D,V,J,DNA,CDR3
once,TRBD2,TRBV29-1,TRBJ2-5,TGCAGCGTTGATGGACTAGCGGGCGGATACCAAGAGACCCAGTACTTC,CSVDGLAGGYQETQYF
few,TRBD2,TRBV9,TRBJ2-2,TGTGCCAGCAGCCGCTGGAGCGGGGACACCGGGGAGCTGTTTTTT,CASSRWSGDTGELFF
-,TRBD2,TRBV7-9,TRBJ2-3,TGTGCCAGCACTAGCGGTTACACAGATACGCAGTATTTT,CASTSGYTDTQYF
-,-,TRBV6-4,TRBJ1-1,TGTGCCAGCAGGGGCCACCCTAACACTGAAGCTTTCTTT,CASRGHPNTEAFF
-,-,TRBV11-2,TRBJ2-5,TGTGCCAGCAGCATCGACAGGAAAGAGACCCAGTACTTC,CASSIDRKETQYF
-,-,TRBV5-1,TRBJ2-7,TGCGCCAGCAACACGGGGGTATCCTCCCTCGGCTACGAGCAGTACTTC,CASNTGVSSLGYEQYF
-,TRBD2,TRBV28,TRBJ2-7,TGTGCCAGCAGCCCAACGGTCCCTCGGGAGGGCCCCTACGAGCAGTACTTC,CASSPTVPREGPYEQYF
-,TRBD1,TRBV5-6,TRBJ1-2,TGTGCCAGCACCCCAACCGGGACAGGCAACTATGGCTACACCTTC,CASTPTGTGNYGYTF
once,-,TRBV6-5,TRBJ1-4,TGTGCCAGCAGTTACTCCCCCGGGGCAACTAATGAAAAACTGTTTTTT,CASSYSPGATNEKLFF
-,TRBD2,TRBV9,TRBJ2-3,TGTGCCAGCAGCGTCAGCGGGGGAGTCACAGATACGCAGTATTTT,CASSVSGGVTDTQYF
once,-,TRBV29-1,TRBJ2-5,TGCAGCGTTGACGGGGTTGGCGAGACCCAGTACTTC,CSVDGVGETQYF
-,-,TRBV6-5,TRBJ2-5,TGTGCCAGCAGTTCCCGCGAAACAGGGGAGACCCAGTACTTC,CASSSRETGETQYF
-,TRBD1,TRBV10-3,TRBJ2-3,TGTGCCATCAGTGACCCGGGACAGGGGCTCCCAGATACGCAGTATTTT,CAISDPGQGLPDTQYF
-,-,TRBV12-3/TRBV12-4,TRBJ1-2,TGTGCCAGCAGTTTAAGGGGTAATGGCTACACCTTC,CASSLRGNGYTF
-,-,TRBV9,TRBJ2-5,TGTGCCAGCAGCCCGAATACGGGGACCCAGTACTTC,CASSPNTGTQYF
-,TRBD2,TRBV9,TRBJ2-3,TGTGCCAGCAGCGTAGGGGGGACTAGGAGCACAGATACGCAGTATTTT,CASSVGGTRSTDTQYF
-,TRBD1,TRBV29-1,TRBJ1-3,TGCAGCGTTGAAATTGGTGACAGGGGGTTTCAAGGCACCATATATTTT,CSVEIGDRGFQGTIYF
-,-,TRBV9,TRBJ1-2,TGTGCCAGCAGCGCGGGATATGGATTCAACTATGGCTACACCTTC,CASSAGYGFNYGYTF
-,-,TRBV6-2/TRBV6-3,TRBJ1-1,TGTGCCAGCAGTTACTCGAGACGGGACACTGAAGCTTTCTTT,CASSYSRRDTEAFF
-,-,TRBV29-1,TRBJ2-1,TGCAGCGTCGCCGGACTTCCATTTAGCTCCTACAATGAGCAGTTCTTC,CSVAGLPFSSYNEQFF
-,TRBD2,TRBV6-5,TRBJ2-7,TGTGCCAGCAGTTACGCCATTAGCGGGAGGAACTACGAGCAGTACTTC,CASSYAISGRNYEQYF
-,-,TRBV6-2/TRBV6-3,TRBJ1-6,TGTGCCAGCAGGCCTGACAGATTGAGCTCCTATAATTCACCCCTCCACTTT,CASRPDRLSSYNSPLHF
-,-,TRBV19,TRBJ1-2,TGTGCCAGCTTTGGACAGATTAACTATGGCTACACCTTC,CASFGQINYGYTF
few,-,TRBV12-3/TRBV12-4,TRBJ2-1,TGTGCCAGCAGTCCGAGTATCAATGAGCAGTTCTTC,CASSPSINEQFF
-,-,TRBV29-1,TRBJ2-7,TGCAGCGTCCAAACAGGCCCCTACGAGCAGTACTTC,CSVQTGPYEQYF
-,-,TRBV11-2,TRBJ2-5,TGTGCCAGCAGCCGGGACCAGGGGGAGACCCAGTACTTC,CASSRDQGETQYF
-,TRBD1,TRBV5-1,TRBJ1-2,TGCGCCAGCAGCTCTGAACAGGGGGCGAGAGGTTATGGCTACACCTTC,CASSSEQGARGYGYTF
-,TRBD1,TRBV6-4,TRBJ2-1,TGTGCCAGCAGCCGATCGGGGACAGGGGTGAGGGATGAGCAGTTCTTC,CASSRSGTGVRDEQFF
-,-,TRBV11-2,TRBJ1-6,TGTGCCAGCAGCTTGAGACAGGTCGCCTATAATTCACCCCTCCACTTT,CASSLRQVAYNSPLHF
-,-,TRBV2,TRBJ2-1,TGTGCCAGCAGTTTCCTCGGCGGGATTGAGCAGTTCTTC,CASSFLGGIEQFF
-,TRBD2,TRBV19,TRBJ2-7,TGTGCCAGTAGCTCAGCCCACGGGACTAGCGGTTACGAGCAGTACTTC,CASSSAHGTSGYEQYF
-,-,TRBV16,TRBJ1-2,TGTGCCAGCAGCCAATCTCAGGACTATGGCTACACCTTC,CASSQSQDYGYTF
-,-,TRBV5-6,TRBJ1-4,TGTGCCAGCAGCTCCCAGGGAACTAATGAAAAACTGTTTTTT,CASSSQGTNEKLFF
few,-,TRBV19,TRBJ1-5,TGTGCCAGTAGTATCGAGGGAGAAAGCAATCAGCCCCAGCATTTT,CASSIEGESNQPQHF
-,-,TRBV6-6,TRBJ1-2,TGTGCCAGCAGTGTACGGGGGTATGGCTACACCTTC,CASSVRGYGYTF
-,TRBD1,TRBV30,TRBJ1-2,TGTGCCTGGCGCCCCGGGACAGCCTATGGCTACATCTTC,CAWRPGTAYGYIF
-,TRBD2,TRBV5-1,TRBJ2-2,TGCGCCAGCAGCTGGGGACTAGCGGGAGTTGAGACCGGGGAGCTGTTTTTT,CASSWGLAGVETGELFF
-,-,TRBV19,TRBJ2-2,TGTGCCAGTAAGCTGGGGCTCGGGGAGCTGTTTTTT,CASKLGLGELFF
-,-,TRBV6-4,TRBJ1-4,TGTGCCAGCAGAGATCTCAGGCCTAATGAAAAACTGTTTTTT,CASRDLRPNEKLFF
-,TRBD2,TRBV5-1,TRBJ2-7,TGCGCCAGCAGAACGACTAGCGGGAGGAGGGAGCAGTACTTC,CASRTTSGRREQYF
-,TRBD2,TRBV3-1/TRBV3-2,TRBJ2-1,TGTGCCAGCAGCGAAGGGAAACTAGCGGGAGTGGGGGGACAGTTCTTC,CASSEGKLAGVGGQFF